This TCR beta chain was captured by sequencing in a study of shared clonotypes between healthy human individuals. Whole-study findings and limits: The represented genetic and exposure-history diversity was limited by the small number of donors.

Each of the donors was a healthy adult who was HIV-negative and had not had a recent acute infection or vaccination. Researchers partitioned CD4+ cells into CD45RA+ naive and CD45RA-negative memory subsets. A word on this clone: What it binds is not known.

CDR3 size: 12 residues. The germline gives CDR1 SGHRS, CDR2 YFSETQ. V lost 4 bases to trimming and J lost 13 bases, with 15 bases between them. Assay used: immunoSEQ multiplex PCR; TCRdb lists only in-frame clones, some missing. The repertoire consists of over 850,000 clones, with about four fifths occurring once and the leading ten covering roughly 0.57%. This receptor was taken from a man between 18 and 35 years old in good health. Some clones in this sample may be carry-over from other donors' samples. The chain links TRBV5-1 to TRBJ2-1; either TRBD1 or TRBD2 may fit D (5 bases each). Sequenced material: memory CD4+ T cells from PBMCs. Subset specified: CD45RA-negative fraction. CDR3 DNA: TGCGCCAGCAGCGGGGACGCACCATCCCAGTTCTTC. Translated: CASSGDAPSQFF.